This passage covers 20 T cell receptor beta chains from one sample sequenced in a study of T-cell memory formation after mild COVID-19. Each CDR3 protein is one row after TCRdb ran MiXCR on the 5' RACE reads. The sample includes over 500,000 distinct CDR3 sequences, around 16% seen only once; the top ten take roughly 7.7%. Sequenced: PBMCs or a T cell subset sorted from them (not recorded which). The receptors stem from an adult woman who had mild COVID-19 (a few samples of this study predate the infection). Cell type and time point are not known.

This clonotype has more than one count but fewer than ten. This sequence joins TRBV27 and TRBJ2-7; 7 bases are a match to TRBD2. This CDR3 region has 14 residues. V trimming: 3 bases; J trimming: 1 base; junction bases outside the gene matches: 3. Germline values: CDR1 MNHEY, CDR2 SMNVEV (reference sequence). CDR3 bases: TGTGCCAGCAGTTTTGCGGGGGAATCCTACGAGCAGTACTTC. Encoded protein: CASSFAGESYEQYF.

This clonotype was counted a few times. The V call is TRBV15, the J call TRBJ2-7; D is unclear. Germline loops: CDR1 LNHNV, CDR2 YYDKDF (reference sequence). V lost 0 bases, J lost 2 bases, and 8 bases lay in between. The CDR3 covers 14 residues. In DNA form, the CDR3 reads TGTGCCACCAGCAGAGAAGAGACCACCTACGAGCAGTACTTC. Translation: CATSREETTYEQYF.

There are many counts of this clonotype. This chain links TRBV18 with TRBJ2-1, with D perhaps TRBD1 or TRBD2 (5 bases each). Trimming pared 3 bases from V and 8 bases from J, leaving 11 bases between. CDR1 is KGHSH and CDR2 is LQKENI in the germline V gene. The CDR3 runs 13 residues. DNA of the CDR3: TGTGCCAGCTCACCCGGGACCCACTATGAGCAGTTCTTC. Translation: CASSPGTHYEQFF.

This rearrangement joins TRBV6-5 to TRBJ1-5; D is unresolved. The CDR3 totals 15 residues. The V gene lost 0 bases and the J gene lost 0 bases, with 6 bases spanning the gap. The germline V gene has CDR1 MNHEY and CDR2 SVGAGI. CDR3 protein: CASSYSSLSNQPQHF. The CDR3 nucleotides read TGTGCCAGCAGTTACTCATCGCTTAGCAATCAGCCCCAGCATTTT.

The chain is built from TRBV5-1 and TRBJ1-6; 7 nucleotides align to TRBD1. V shed 0 bases and J 9 bases; nucleotides not matched to a gene: 3. The germline gives CDR1 SGHRS, CDR2 YFSETQ. The CDR3 is 14 amino acids. In nucleotides, the CDR3 is TGCGCCAGCAGCTTGGAACAGGGGAGTTCACCCCTCCACTTT. It specifies CASSLEQGSSPLHF.

V is TRBV7-8 and J is TRBJ2-1; D is undetermined. Germline lookup yields CDR1 SGHVS and CDR2 FQNEAQ. The V gene lost 5 bases and the J gene lost 4 bases, with 21 bases spanning the gap. The CDR3 is made up of 17 amino acids. In nucleotides, the CDR3 is TGTGCCAGCAGCGCCCGGGCCCCCCTCCGGCTTTACAATGAGCAGTTCTTC. Encoded protein: CASSARAPLRLYNEQFF.

This clonotype was seen ten or more times. The genes are TRBV7-8 and TRBJ2-7; 16 nucleotides match TRBD2. The germline V gene encodes CDR1 SGHVS and CDR2 FQNEAQ. With V trimmed by 5 bases and J by 1 base, 5 bases remained unmatched. The CDR3 is 17 residues long. This CDR3 reads CASSPGTSGGASYEQYF. CDR3 nucleotide sequence: TGTGCCAGCAGCCCTGGGACTAGCGGGGGGGCTTCCTACGAGCAGTACTTC.

This clonotype was counted only a few times. V and J are TRBV7-8 and TRBJ2-1; D unresolved. The germline V and J ends were trimmed by 5 bases and 8 bases, with 16 bases remaining between them. CDR3 size: 14 residues. CDR1 SGHVS and CDR2 FQNEAQ come from the germline V gene. CDR3 protein: CASSPAMASHEQFF. The CDR3 DNA sequence: TGTGCCAGCAGCCCAGCGATGGCATCCCATGAGCAGTTCTTC.

This clonotype was seen a few times. CDR3 residues: CASSPDRGGTGELFF. CDR3 in DNA: TGCGCCAGCAGCCCCGACAGGGGGGGCACCGGGGAGCTGTTTTTT. The rearrangement joins TRBV4-3 to TRBJ2-2, with 9 positions matching TRBD1. V was clipped by 4 bases and J by 4 bases; unmatched bases: 4. CDR3 length: 15 amino acids. The V gene's germline CDR1 is LGHNA and CDR2 YSLEER.

The chain has TRBV14 and TRBJ2-5; tentatively, D is TRBD2 (6 bases). V gave up 6 bases and J gave up 7 bases, with 18 bases separating them. CDR3 length: 14 residues. The germline V gene has CDR1 SGHDN and CDR2 FVKESK. The CDR3 DNA reads as TGTGCCAGCAGTCCTAGCGAGGCCCGTTGGACCCAGTACTTC. This codes for CASSPSEARWTQYF.

This clonotype was seen a handful of times. V and J are TRBV20-1 and TRBJ1-1; 7 nucleotides match TRBD1. This CDR3 contains 13 residues. CDR1 is DFQATT and CDR2 is SNEGSKA in the germline V gene (reference sequence). V lost 5 bases, J lost 2 bases, and 5 bases stayed unmatched. CDR3 sequence reads: CSAVRDRNTEAFF. The CDR3 coding sequence is TGCAGTGCTGTCCGGGACAGAAACACTGAAGCTTTCTTT.

This clonotype was seen many times. The V call is TRBV7-9, the J call TRBJ1-2; 8 nucleotides agree with TRBD1. V lost 0 bases and J lost 1; bases outside the gene matches: 4. The CDR3 consists of 16 residues. Looked up from germline, CDR1 is SEHNR and CDR2 is FQNEAQ (reference sequence). CDR3 protein: CASSLAATGDNYGYTF. The CDR3 DNA is TGTGCCAGCAGCTTAGCGGCGACAGGGGATAACTATGGCTACACCTTC.

The chain links TRBV5-5 to TRBJ2-3; 9 bases agree with TRBD2. The germline V gene encodes CDR1 SGHKS and CDR2 YYEKEE (reference sequence). V shed 0 bases, J shed 8 bases, and the junction held 7 bases outside the gene matches. This CDR3 spans 15 amino acids. In nucleotides, the CDR3 is TGTGCCAGCAGCTTGGAGCTAGCGGGGATGGGTACGCAGTATTTT. It is translated as CASSLELAGMGTQYF. Supplemented by reference TRBV5-5 and TRBJ2-3, the full variable domain reads DAGVTQSPTHLIKTRGQQVTLRCSPISGHKSVSWYQQVLGQGPQFIFQYYEKEERGRGNFPDRFSARQFPNYSSELNVNALLLGDSALYLCASSLELAGMGTQYFGPGTRLTVL.

The sample holds a few counts of this clonotype. The chain links TRBV6-5 to TRBJ2-2, with TRBD2 matching over 8 bases. Germline CDR1 MNHEY, CDR2 SVGAGI. The V segment lost 6 bases and the J segment 5 bases; nucleotides outside the gene matches: 8. There are 15 residues in the CDR3. In DNA form, the CDR3 reads TGTGCCAGCAGAAAGATAGCGGGAAGAACCGGGGAGCTGTTTTTT. Protein product: CASRKIAGRTGELFF.

The rearrangement links TRBV7-6 to TRBJ1-1; TRBD1 matches 7 bases. J lost 6 bases, V lost 4 bases, and 11 bases had no gene match. The CDR3 contains 15 residues. CDR1 is SGHVS, CDR2 FNYEAQ, per germline. CDR3 coding DNA: TGTGCCAGCAGCTATGGCGCAGGGGGAAGGTCTGAAGCTTTCTTT. Translated: CASSYGAGGRSEAFF.

This clonotype was picked up many times. The V call is TRBV9, the J call TRBJ2-1, with TRBD1 as a possible D gene (6 bases). Germline values: CDR1 SGDLS, CDR2 YYNGEE. The CDR3 spans 14 residues. The ends were cut back, 3 bases at V and 7 bases at J, with 14 bases in the middle. CDR3: CASSEEQGTNEQFF. CDR3 in DNA: TGTGCCAGCAGCGAAGAACAGGGTACTAATGAGCAGTTCTTC.

This clonotype was counted many times. This chain uses TRBV29-1 with TRBJ2-3; 7 bases match TRBD2. The CDR3 is 16 amino acids. Germline assignment: CDR1 SQVTM and CDR2 ANQGSEA. Trimming at V came to 1 base and at J to 5 bases, leaving 12 bases not matched to a gene. The CDR3 DNA sequence: TGCAGCGTTGAAGGGGAGGGGCGGGGTGGTAGAGATACGCAGTATTTT. The encoded protein is CSVEGEGRGGRDTQYF.

The gene calls are TRBV7-9 and TRBJ2-7; perhaps TRBD2 as D (6 bases). Germline V CDR1 and CDR2: SEHNR, FQNEAQ (reference sequence). Trimming left V 3 bases short and J 0 bases short, with 15 bases between. The CDR3 has 16 amino acids. The CDR3 spells CASSFLGGVGSYEQYF. The DNA of the CDR3 is TGTGCCAGCAGCTTCTTGGGGGGAGTGGGCTCCTACGAGCAGTACTTC.

This clonotype was observed a handful of times. V and J are TRBV7-9 and TRBJ2-6; tentative D call: TRBD1 (6 bases). The CDR3 loop spans 17 amino acids. The germline V gene encodes CDR1 SEHNR and CDR2 FQNEAQ (reference sequence). V lost 3 bases and J 2 bases, leaving 14 bases between the germline ends. The CDR3 DNA sequence: TGTGCCAGCAGCTTTGGGGGCCTGAGGGCTGGGGCCAACGTCCTGACTTTC. This translates into CASSFGGLRAGANVLTF.

This clonotype was counted a few times. The V gene is TRBV15, the J gene TRBJ2-5; D may be TRBD2 (6 bases). Germline CDR1 LNHNV, CDR2 YYDKDF (reference sequence). Trimming took off 3 bases at V and 5 bases at J, with 19 bases between the two ends. This CDR3 region has 16 residues. CDR3 in amino acids: CATSSDGSTGRETQYF. DNA of the CDR3: TGTGCCACCAGCAGCGACGGGAGTACCGGCCGGGAGACCCAGTACTTC. The entire variable domain, with the rest obtained from reference TRBV15 and TRBJ2-5, is as follows: DAMVIQNPRYQVTQFGKPVTLSCSQTLNHNVMYWYQQKSSQAPKLLFHYYDKDFNNEADTPDNFQSRRPNTSFCFLDIRSPGLGDTAMYLCATSSDGSTGRETQYFGPGTRLLVL.